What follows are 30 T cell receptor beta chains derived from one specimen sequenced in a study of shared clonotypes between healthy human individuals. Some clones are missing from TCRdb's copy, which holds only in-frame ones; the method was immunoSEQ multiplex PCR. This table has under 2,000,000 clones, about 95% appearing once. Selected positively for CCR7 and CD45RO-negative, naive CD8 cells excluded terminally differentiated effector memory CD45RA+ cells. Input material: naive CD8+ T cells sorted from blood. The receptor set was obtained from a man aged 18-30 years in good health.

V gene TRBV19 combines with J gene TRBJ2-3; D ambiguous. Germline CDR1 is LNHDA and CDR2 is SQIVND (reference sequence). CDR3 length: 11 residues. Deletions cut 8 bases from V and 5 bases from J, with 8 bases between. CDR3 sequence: CASGEEDTQYF. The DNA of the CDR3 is TGTGCCAGTGGTGAAGAAGATACGCAGTATTTT. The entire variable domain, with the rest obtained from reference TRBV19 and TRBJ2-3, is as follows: DGGITQSPKYLFRKEGQNVTLSCEQNLNHDAMYWYRQDPGQGLRLIYYSQIVNDFQKGDIAEGYSVSREKKESFPLTVTSAQKNPTAFYLCASGEEDTQYFGPGTRLTVL.

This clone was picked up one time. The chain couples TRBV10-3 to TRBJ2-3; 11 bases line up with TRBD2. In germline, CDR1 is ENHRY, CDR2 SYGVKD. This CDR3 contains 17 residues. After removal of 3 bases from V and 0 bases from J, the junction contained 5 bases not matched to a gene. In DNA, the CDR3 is TGTGCCATCAGTGATGGGACTAGCGGACATAGCACAGATACGCAGTATTTT. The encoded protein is CAISDGTSGHSTDTQYF.

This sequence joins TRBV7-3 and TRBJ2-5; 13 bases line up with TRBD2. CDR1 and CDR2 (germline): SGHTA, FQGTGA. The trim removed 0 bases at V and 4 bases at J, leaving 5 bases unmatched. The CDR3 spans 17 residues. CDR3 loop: CASSLTPLAGGLETQYF. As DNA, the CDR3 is TGTGCCAGCAGCTTAACACCACTAGCGGGGGGGCTAGAGACCCAGTACTTC.

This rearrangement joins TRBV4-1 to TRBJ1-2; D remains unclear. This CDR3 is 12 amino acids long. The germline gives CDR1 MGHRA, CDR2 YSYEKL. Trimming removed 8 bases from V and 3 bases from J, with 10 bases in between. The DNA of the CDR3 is TGCGCCAGCGGAGGAGGGTACTATGGCTACACCTTC. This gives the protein CASGGGYYGYTF.

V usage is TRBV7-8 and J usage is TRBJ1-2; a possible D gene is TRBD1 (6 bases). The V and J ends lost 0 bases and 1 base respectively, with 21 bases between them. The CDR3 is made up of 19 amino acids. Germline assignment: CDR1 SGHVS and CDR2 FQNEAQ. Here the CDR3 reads CASSLALIGQTSHNYGYTF. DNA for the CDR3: TGTGCCAGCAGCTTAGCGCTTATCGGACAGACTTCCCATAACTATGGCTACACCTTC.

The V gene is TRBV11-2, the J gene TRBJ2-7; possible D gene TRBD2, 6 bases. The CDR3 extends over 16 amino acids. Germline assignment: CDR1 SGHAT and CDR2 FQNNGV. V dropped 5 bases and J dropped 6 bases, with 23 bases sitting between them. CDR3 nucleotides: TGTGCCAGCAGCACCCGGGAGTTAGCGGCCGTCGCCGAGCAGTACTTC. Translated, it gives CASSTRELAAVAEQYF. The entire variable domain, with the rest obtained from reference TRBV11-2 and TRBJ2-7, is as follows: EAGVAQSPRYKIIEKRQSVAFWCNPISGHATLYWYQQILGQGPKLLIQFQNNGVVDDSQLPKDRFSAERLKGVDSTLKIQPAKLEDSAVYLCASSTRELAAVAEQYFGPGTRLTVT.

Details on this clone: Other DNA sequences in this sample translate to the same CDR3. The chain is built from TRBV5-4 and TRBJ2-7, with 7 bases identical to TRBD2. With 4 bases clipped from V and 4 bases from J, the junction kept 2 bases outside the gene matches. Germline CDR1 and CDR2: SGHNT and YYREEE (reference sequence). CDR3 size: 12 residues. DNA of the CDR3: TGTGCCAGCAGCGCCGGGAGGTACGAGCAGTACTTC. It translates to CASSAGRYEQYF.

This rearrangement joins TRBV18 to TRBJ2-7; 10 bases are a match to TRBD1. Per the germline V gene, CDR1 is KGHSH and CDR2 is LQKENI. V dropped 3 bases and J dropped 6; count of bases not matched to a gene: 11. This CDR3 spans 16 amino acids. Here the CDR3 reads CASSPNPGTGALEQYF. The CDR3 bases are TGTGCCAGCTCACCGAATCCCGGGACAGGGGCGCTCGAGCAGTACTTC.

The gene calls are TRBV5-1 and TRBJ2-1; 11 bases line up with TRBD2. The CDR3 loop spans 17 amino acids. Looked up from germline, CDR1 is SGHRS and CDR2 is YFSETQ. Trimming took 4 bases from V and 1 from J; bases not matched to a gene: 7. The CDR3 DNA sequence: TGCGCCAGCAGCCCCCGACTAGCGGGGATGTCCTACAATGAGCAGTTCTTC. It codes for CASSPRLAGMSYNEQFF.

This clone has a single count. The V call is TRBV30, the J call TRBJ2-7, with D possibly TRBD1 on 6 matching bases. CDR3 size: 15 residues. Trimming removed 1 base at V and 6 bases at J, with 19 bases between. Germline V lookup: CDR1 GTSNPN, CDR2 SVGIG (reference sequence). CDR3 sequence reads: CAWSDPPGHYIEQYF. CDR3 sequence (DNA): TGTGCCTGGAGTGACCCACCGGGACACTATATCGAGCAGTACTTC.

The CDR3 protein is CASLRDRVTSWSYEQYF. The DNA of the CDR3 is TGTGCCAGCCTCCGGGACAGGGTAACCTCATGGAGCTACGAGCAGTACTTC. V and J are TRBV2 and TRBJ2-7; 9 bases line up with TRBD1. The length of the CDR3 is 17 residues. Looked up from germline, CDR1 is SNHLY and CDR2 is FYNNEI. V shed 8 bases, J shed 3 bases, and the junction held 17 bases outside the gene matches.

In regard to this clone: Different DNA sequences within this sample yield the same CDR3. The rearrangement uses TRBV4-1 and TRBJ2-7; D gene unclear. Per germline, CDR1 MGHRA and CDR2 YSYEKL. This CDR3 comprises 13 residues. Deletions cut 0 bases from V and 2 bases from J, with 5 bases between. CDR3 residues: CASSQDRAYEQYF. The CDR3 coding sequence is TGCGCCAGCAGCCAAGATCGGGCCTACGAGCAGTACTTC.

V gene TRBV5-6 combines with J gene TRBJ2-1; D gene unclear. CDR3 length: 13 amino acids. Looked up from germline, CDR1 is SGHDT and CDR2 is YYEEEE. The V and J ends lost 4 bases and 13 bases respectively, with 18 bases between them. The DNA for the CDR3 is TGTGCCAGCAGCAGTCCCCTTGGCGGCCGTCAGTTCTTC. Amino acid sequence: CASSSPLGGRQFF.

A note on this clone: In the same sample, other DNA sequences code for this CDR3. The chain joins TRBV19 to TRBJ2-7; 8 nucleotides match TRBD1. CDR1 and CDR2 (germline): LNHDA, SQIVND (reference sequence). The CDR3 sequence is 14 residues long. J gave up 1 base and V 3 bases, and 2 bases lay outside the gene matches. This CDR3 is CASSIGQGSYEQYF. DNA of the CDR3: TGTGCCAGTAGTATCGGACAGGGTTCCTACGAGCAGTACTTC.

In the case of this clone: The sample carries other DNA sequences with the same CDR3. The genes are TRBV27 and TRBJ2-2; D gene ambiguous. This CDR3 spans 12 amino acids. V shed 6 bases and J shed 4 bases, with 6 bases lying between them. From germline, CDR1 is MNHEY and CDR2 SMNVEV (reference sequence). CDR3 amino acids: CASRPFTGELFF. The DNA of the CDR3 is TGTGCCAGCAGGCCTTTCACCGGGGAGCTGTTTTTT.

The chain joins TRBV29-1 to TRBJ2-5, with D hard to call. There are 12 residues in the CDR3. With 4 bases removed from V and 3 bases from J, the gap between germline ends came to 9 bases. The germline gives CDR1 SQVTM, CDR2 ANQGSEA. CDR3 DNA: TGCAGCGTTGTAAATCTCGAAGAGACCCAGTACTTC. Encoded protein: CSVVNLEETQYF.

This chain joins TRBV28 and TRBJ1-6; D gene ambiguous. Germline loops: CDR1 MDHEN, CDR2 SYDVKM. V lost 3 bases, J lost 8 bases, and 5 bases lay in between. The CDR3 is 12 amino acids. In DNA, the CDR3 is TGTGCCAGCAGTTTCGGGTATTCACCCCTCCACTTT. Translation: CASSFGYSPLHF.

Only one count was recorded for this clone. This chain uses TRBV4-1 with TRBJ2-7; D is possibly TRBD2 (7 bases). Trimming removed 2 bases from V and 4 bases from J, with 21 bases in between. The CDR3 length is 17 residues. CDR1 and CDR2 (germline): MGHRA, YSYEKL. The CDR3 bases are TGCGCCAGCAGCCAATCTGGGGGGGCCCGAGCCTGGTACGAGCAGTACTTC. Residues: CASSQSGGARAWYEQYF.

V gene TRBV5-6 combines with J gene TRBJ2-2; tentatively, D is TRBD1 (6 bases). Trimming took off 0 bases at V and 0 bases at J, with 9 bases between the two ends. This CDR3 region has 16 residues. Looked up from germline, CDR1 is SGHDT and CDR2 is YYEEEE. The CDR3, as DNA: TGTGCCAGCAGCTTGGGCGGACAGACGAACACCGGGGAGCTGTTTTTT. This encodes CASSLGGQTNTGELFF.

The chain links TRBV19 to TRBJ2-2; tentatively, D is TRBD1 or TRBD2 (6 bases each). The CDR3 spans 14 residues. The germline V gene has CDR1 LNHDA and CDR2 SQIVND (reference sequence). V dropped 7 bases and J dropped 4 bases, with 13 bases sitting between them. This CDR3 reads CASTTGAGTGELFF. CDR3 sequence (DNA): TGTGCCAGTACCACGGGGGCGGGCACCGGGGAGCTGTTTTTT.

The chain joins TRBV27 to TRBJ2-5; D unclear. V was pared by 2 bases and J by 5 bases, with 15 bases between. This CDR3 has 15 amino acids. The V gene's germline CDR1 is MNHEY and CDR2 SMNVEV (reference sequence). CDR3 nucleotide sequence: TGTGCCAGCAGTTTAACAGCACCCTTTAGGGAGACCCAGTACTTC. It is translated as CASSLTAPFRETQYF.

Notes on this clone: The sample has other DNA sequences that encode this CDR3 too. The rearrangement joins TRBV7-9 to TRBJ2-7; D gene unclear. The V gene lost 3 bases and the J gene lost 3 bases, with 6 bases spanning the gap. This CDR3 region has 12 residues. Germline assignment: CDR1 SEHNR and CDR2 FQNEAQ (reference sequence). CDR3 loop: CASSLGYYEQYF. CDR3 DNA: TGTGCCAGCAGCTTGGGTTACTACGAGCAGTACTTC.

For the CDR3, the DNA is TGTGCCAGCAGCTTACCCAAGGCTGGAAACACCATATATTTT. Residues: CASSLPKAGNTIYF. V is TRBV7-3 and J is TRBJ1-3; D not resolved. This CDR3 has 14 amino acids. Trimming pared 2 bases from V and 2 bases from J, leaving 7 bases between. Germline CDR1 and CDR2: SGHTA and FQGTGA.

The CDR3 coding sequence is TGCGCCAGCAGCCACCGAGGGACTAGCGGGGGTCCCTACGAGCAGTACTTC. This codes for CASSHRGTSGGPYEQYF. The chain uses TRBV4-1 and TRBJ2-7; TRBD2 agrees at 14 bases. This CDR3 region has 17 residues. Trimming took 3 bases from V and 2 from J; bases not matched to a gene: 6. Germline loops: CDR1 MGHRA, CDR2 YSYEKL.

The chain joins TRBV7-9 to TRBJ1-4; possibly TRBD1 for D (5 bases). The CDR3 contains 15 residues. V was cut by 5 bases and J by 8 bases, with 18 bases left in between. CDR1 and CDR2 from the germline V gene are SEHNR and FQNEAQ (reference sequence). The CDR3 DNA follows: TGTGCCAGCAGCCCACCGGGGGTTTCGGAGGAAAAACTGTTTTTT. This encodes CASSPPGVSEEKLFF.

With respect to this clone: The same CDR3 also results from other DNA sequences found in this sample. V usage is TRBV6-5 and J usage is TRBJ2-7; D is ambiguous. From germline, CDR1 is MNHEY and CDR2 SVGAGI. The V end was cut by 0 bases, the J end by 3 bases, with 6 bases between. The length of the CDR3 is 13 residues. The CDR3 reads CASSYSSDYEQYF. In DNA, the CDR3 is TGTGCCAGCAGTTACTCGTCAGACTACGAGCAGTACTTC.

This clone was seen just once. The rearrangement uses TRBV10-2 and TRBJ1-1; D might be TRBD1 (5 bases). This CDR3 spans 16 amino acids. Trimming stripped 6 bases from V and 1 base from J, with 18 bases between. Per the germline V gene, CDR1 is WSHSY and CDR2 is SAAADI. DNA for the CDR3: TGCGCCAGCAGGAACCCGGGACGCCTACCGAACACTGAAGCTTTCTTT. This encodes CASRNPGRLPNTEAFF.

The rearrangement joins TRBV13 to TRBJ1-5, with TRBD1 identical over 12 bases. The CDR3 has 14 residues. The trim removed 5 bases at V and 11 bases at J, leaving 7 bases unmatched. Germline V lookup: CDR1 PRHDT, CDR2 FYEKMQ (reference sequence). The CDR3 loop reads CASSAGTGGEAQHF. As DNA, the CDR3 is TGTGCCAGCAGCGCCGGGACAGGGGGCGAGGCCCAGCATTTT.

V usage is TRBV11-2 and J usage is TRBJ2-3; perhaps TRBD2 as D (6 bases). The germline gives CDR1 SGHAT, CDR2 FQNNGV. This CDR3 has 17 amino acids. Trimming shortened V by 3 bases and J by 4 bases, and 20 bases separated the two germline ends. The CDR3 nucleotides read TGTGCCAGCAGCTTTTTCGCCGGAGGGCCATACGCAGATACGCAGTATTTT. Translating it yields CASSFFAGGPYADTQYF. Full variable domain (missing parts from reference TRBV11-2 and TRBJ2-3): EAGVAQSPRYKIIEKRQSVAFWCNPISGHATLYWYQQILGQGPKLLIQFQNNGVVDDSQLPKDRFSAERLKGVDSTLKIQPAKLEDSAVYLCASSFFAGGPYADTQYFGPGTRLTVL.

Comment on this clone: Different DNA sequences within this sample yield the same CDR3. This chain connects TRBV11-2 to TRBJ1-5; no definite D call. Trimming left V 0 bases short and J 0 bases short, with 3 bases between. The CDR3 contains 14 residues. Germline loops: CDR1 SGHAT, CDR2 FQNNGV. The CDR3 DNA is TGTGCCAGCAGCTTAGATACTAGCAATCAGCCCCAGCATTTT. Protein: CASSLDTSNQPQHF. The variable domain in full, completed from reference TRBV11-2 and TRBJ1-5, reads EAGVAQSPRYKIIEKRQSVAFWCNPISGHATLYWYQQILGQGPKLLIQFQNNGVVDDSQLPKDRFSAERLKGVDSTLKIQPAKLEDSAVYLCASSLDTSNQPQHFGDGTRLSIL.